This TCR beta chain stems from a study of cytotoxic CD8 clonotypes in ibrutinib-treated CLL. Study background: Across samples, productive templates numbered a few hundred thousand and productive rearrangements reached over 90,000 on average. General study findings and limits: Private clonotypes, not public ones, expanded at ibrutinib response.

The CDR3 consists of 16 residues. Unmatched junction bases numbered 11, after V lost 5 bases and J lost 4 bases. Germline V lookup: CDR1 SGHDT, CDR2 YYEEEE. T cells were sequenced at a targeted depth of 1 in 200,000 to 1 in 1 million. Produced via immunoSEQ multiplex PCR; TCRdb's table is partial and in-frame only. In the table there are 110,000 to 150,000 clones, roughly 77% of which are singletons. With respect to this clone: Its antigen is undetermined.

The chain links TRBV5-6 to TRBJ2-3; 9 positions match TRBD1. This receptor was identified in a human donor with chronic lymphocytic leukemia. Sequenced material: PBMCs, taken after 12 months of ibrutinib treatment. CDR3 residues: CASSSPGQGISDTQYF. For the CDR3, the DNA is TGTGCCAGCAGTTCTCCGGGACAGGGTATTTCAGATACGCAGTATTTT.